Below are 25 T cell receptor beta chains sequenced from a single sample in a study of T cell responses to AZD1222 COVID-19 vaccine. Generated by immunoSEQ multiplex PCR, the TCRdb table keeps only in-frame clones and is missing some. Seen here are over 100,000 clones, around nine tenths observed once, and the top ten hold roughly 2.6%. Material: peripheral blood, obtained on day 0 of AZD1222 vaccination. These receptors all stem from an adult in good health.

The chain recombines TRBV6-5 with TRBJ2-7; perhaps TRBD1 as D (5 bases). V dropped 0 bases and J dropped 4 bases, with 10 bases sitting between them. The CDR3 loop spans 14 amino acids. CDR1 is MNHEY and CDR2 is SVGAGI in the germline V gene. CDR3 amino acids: CASSYSAPGYEQYF. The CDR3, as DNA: TGTGCCAGCAGTTACTCTGCCCCAGGGTACGAGCAGTACTTC.

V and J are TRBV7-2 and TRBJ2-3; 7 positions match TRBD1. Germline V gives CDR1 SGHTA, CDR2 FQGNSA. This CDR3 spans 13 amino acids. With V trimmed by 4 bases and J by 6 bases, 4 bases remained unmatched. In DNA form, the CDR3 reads TGTGCCAGCAGCTCGACAGGGTGGGATACGCAGTATTTT. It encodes CASSSTGWDTQYF.

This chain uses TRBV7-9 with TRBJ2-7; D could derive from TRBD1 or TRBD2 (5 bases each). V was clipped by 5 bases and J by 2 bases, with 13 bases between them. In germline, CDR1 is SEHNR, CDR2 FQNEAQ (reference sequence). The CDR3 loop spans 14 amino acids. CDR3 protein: CASSRSGRTYEQYF. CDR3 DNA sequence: TGTGCCAGCAGCCGATCGGGACGGACCTACGAGCAGTACTTC.

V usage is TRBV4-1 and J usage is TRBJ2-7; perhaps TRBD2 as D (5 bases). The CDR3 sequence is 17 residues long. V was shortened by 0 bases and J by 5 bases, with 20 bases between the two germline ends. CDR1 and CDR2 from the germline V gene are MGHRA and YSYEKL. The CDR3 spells CASSQELRTPHGDEQYF. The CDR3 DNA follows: TGCGCCAGCAGCCAAGAACTGCGGACTCCCCACGGCGACGAGCAGTACTTC.

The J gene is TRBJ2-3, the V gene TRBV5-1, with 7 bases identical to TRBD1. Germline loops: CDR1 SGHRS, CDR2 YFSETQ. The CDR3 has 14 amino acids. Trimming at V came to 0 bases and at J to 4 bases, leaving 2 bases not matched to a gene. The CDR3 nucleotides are TGCGCCAGCAGCTTGGGAGGGGGCTCAGATACGCAGTATTTT. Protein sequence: CASSLGGGSDTQYF.

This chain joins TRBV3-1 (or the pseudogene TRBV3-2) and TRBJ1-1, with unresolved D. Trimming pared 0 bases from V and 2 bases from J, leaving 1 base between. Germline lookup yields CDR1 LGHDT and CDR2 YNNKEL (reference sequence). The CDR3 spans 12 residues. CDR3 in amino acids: CASSQENTEAFF. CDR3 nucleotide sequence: TGTGCCAGCAGCCAAGAAAACACTGAAGCTTTCTTT.

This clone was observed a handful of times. DNA for the CDR3: TGTGCCAGCTCCCCCCTCGGGACTGAAGCTTTCTTT. Amino acids: CASSPLGTEAFF. This chain uses TRBV18 with TRBJ1-1; D gene ambiguous. The CDR3 covers 12 residues. Looked up from germline, CDR1 is KGHSH and CDR2 is LQKENI. Trimming removed 6 bases at V and 5 bases at J, with 10 bases between.

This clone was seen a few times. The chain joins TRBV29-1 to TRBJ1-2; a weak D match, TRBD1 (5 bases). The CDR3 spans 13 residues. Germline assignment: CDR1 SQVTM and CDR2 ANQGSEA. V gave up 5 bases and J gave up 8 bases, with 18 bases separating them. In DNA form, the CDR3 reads TGCAGCGTTAGAAACGTAGGGGCGCGCGGCTACACCTTC. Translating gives CSVRNVGARGYTF. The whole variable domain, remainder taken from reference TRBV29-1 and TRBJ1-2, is SAVISQKPSRDICQRGTSLTIQCQVDSQVTMMFWYRQQPGQSLTLIATANQGSEATYESGFVIDKFPISRPNLTFSTLTVSNMSPEDSSIYLCSVRNVGARGYTFGSGTRLTVV.

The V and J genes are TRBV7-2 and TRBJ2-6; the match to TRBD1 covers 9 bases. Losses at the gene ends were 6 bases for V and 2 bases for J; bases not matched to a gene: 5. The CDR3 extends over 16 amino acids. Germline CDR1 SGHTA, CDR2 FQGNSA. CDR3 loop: CASRQGASAGANVLTF. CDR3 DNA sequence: TGTGCCAGCAGACAGGGGGCGTCGGCTGGGGCCAACGTCCTGACTTTC.

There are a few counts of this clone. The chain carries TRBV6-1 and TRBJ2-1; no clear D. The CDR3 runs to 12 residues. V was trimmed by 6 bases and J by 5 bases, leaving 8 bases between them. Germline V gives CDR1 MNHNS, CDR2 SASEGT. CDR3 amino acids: CASSSRNNEQFF. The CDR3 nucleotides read TGTGCCAGCAGCTCCCGGAACAATGAGCAGTTCTTC.

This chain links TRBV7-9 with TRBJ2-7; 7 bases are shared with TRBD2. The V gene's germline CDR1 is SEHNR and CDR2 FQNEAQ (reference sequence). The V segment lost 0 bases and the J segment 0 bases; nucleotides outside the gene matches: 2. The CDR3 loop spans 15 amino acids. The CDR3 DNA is TGTGCCAGCAGCTTAGCGGGAGGGGACTCCTACGAGCAGTACTTC. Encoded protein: CASSLAGGDSYEQYF.

CDR3 bases: TGTGCCAAGACCATTGGGACTAGCTCCTACAATGAGCAGTTCTTC. As protein: CAKTIGTSSYNEQFF. The chain joins TRBV7-2 to TRBJ2-1; TRBD2 matches at 8 bases. Germline V lookup: CDR1 SGHTA, CDR2 FQGNSA. V lost 10 bases to trimming and J lost 0 bases; unmatched junction nucleotides: 8. The CDR3 loop spans 15 amino acids.

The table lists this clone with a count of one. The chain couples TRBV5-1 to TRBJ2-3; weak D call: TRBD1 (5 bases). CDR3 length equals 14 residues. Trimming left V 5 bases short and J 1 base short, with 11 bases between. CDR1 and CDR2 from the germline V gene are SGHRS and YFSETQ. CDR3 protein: CASRKETGTDTQYF. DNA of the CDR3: TGCGCCAGCAGGAAAGAGACAGGCACAGATACGCAGTATTTT.

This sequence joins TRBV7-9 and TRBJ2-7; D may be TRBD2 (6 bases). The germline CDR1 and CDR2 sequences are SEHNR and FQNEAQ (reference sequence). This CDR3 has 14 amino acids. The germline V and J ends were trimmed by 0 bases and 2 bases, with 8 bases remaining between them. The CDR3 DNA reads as TGTGCCAGCAGCTTAGCGGGAGGCGCCTACGAGCAGTACTTC. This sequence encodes CASSLAGGAYEQYF.

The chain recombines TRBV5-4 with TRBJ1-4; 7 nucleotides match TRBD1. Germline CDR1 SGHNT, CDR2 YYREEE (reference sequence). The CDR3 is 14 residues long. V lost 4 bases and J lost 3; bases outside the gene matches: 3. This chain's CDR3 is CASSPGQSNEKLFF. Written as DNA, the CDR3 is TGTGCCAGCAGCCCGGGACAGTCTAATGAAAAACTGTTTTTT.

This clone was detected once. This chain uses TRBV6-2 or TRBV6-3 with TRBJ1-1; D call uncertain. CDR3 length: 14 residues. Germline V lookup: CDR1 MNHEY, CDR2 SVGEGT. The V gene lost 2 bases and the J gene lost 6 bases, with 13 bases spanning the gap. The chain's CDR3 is CASSYDGVIAEAFF. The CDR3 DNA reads TGTGCCAGCAGTTACGACGGCGTCATAGCTGAAGCTTTCTTT.

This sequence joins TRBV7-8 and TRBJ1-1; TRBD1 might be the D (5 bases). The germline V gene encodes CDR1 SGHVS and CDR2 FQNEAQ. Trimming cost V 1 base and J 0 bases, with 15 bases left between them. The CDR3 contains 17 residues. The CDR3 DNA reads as TGTGCCAGCAGCTTAGTGGCAGGGCATAACGTGAACACTGAAGCTTTCTTT. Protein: CASSLVAGHNVNTEAFF.

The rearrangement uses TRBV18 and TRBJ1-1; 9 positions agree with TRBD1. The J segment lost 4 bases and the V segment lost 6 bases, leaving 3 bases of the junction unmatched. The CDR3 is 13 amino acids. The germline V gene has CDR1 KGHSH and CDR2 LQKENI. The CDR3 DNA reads TGTGCCAGCTCCCGGGACAGGGTCACTGAAGCTTTCTTT. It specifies CASSRDRVTEAFF. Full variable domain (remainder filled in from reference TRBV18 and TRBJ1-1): NAGVMQNPRHLVRRRGQEARLRCSPMKGHSHVYWYRQLPEEGLKFMVYLQKENIIDESGMPKERFSAEFPKEGPSILRIQQVVRGDSAAYFCASSRDRVTEAFFGQGTRLTVV.

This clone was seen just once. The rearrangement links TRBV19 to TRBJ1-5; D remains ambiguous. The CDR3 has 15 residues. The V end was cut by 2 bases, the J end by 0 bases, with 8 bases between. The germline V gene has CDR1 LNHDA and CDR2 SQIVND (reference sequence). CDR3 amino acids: CASSILASSNQPQHF. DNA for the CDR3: TGTGCCAGTAGTATATTAGCGTCTAGCAATCAGCCCCAGCATTTT.

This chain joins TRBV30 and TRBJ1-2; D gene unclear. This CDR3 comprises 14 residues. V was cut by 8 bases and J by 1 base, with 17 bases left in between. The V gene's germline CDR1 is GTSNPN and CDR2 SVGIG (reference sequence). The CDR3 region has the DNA TGTGCCGTAACGACACGGCCCATTAACTATGGCTACACCTTC. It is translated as CAVTTRPINYGYTF.

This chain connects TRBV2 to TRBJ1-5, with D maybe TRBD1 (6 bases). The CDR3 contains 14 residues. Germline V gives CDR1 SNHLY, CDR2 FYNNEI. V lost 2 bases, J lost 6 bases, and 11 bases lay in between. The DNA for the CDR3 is TGTGCCAGCAGTGAACAGGCGACAGGTCAGCCCCAGCATTTT. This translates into CASSEQATGQPQHF.

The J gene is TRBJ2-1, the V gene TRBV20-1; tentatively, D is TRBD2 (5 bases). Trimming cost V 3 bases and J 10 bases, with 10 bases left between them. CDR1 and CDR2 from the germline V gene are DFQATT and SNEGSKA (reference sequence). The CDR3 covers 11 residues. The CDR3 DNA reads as TGCAGTGCTAGGGGAGATAGAGAGCAGTTCTTC. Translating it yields CSARGDREQFF.

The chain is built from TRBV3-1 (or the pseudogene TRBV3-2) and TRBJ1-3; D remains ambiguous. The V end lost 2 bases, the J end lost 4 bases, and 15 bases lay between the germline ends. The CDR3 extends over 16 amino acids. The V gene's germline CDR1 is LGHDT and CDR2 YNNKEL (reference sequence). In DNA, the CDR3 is TGTGCCAGCAGCCAAATTGGAGGGATATCGGGAAACACCATATATTTT. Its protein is CASSQIGGISGNTIYF.

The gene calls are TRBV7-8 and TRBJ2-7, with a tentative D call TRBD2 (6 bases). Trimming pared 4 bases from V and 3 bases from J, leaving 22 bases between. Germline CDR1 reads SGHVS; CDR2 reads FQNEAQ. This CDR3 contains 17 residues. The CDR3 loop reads CASSSRTTQGVGYEQYF. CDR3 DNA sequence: TGTGCCAGCAGCTCCCGGACTACCCAGGGAGTTGGCTACGAGCAGTACTTC.

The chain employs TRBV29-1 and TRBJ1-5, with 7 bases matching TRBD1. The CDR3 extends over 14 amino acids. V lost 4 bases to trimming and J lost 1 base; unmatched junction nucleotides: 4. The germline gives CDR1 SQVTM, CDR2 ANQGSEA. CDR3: CSVGGGGSNQPQHF. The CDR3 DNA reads TGCAGCGTTGGAGGGGGCGGAAGCAATCAGCCCCAGCATTTT.